This T cell receptor (beta chain) came from a study of CD8 T cells in Susac syndrome. The CDR3 is 16 residues long. Trimming cost V 6 bases and J 1 base, with 19 bases left between them. CDR1 is MDHEN, CDR2 SYDVKM, per germline. Random-hexamer reverse transcription was applied to about 0.5 to 1 ug RNA. One entry per CDR3 protein results from TCRdb running MiXCR on the immunoSEQ multiplex PCR reads. Among some 260,000 distinct CDR3 sequences listed, around 84% were seen once. The chain carries TRBV28 and TRBJ2-7; D unresolved. This receptor was obtained from a human donor with multiple sclerosis. Sequences were obtained from CD8+ T cells from PBMCs. CDR3 sequence: CASSLPLGPDSYEQYF. The CDR3 nucleotides read TGTGCCAGCAGCCTACCCCTTGGGCCAGATTCCTACGAGCAGTACTTC.